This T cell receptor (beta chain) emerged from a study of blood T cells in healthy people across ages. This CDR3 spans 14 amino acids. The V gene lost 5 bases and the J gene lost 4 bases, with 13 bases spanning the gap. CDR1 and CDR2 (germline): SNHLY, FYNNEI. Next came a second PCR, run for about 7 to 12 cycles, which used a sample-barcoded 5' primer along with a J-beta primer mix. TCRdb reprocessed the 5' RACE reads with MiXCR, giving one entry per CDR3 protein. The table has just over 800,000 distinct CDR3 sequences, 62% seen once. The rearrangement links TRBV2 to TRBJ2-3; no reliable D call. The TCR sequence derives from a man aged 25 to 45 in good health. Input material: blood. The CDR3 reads CASSLSEAADTQYF. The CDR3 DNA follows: TGTGCCAGCAGTCTTTCGGAAGCTGCAGATACGCAGTATTTT.